What follows are 21 T cell receptor beta chains derived from one specimen sequenced in a study of cytomegalovirus exposure and HLA in healthy donors. PCR involved 60 Vbeta and 13 Jbeta primers. The protocol was immunoSEQ multiplex PCR, while the TCRdb copy is restricted to in-frame clones and leaves out a portion. Of 150,000 to 200,000 clones listed, approximately 80% are singletons. Sequencing used PBMCs. The receptors were gathered from a young woman in good health and CMV-seronegative.

This clone turned up a few times. The rearrangement joins TRBV5-1 to TRBJ2-7; 10 bases are a match to TRBD2. This CDR3 has 14 residues. The germline V gene encodes CDR1 SGHRS and CDR2 YFSETQ. V shed 2 bases and J 6 bases; nucleotides not matched to a gene: 5. The CDR3: CASSFLAGVSEQYV. Here the CDR3 DNA reads TGCGCCAGCAGCTTCCTAGCGGGAGTTAGCGAGCAGTACGTC.

This clone turned up a few times. The rearrangement links TRBV25-1 to TRBJ2-7, with 7 positions matching TRBD1. Germline V lookup: CDR1 MGHDK, CDR2 SYGVNS. The trim removed 3 bases at V and 1 base at J, leaving 15 bases unmatched. CDR3 size: 18 residues. CDR3 nucleotide sequence: TGTGCCAGCAGTGACCGGGACAGTGGCCTCCTATTGTCCTACGAGCAGTACTTC. Translation: CASSDRDSGLLLSYEQYF.

The genes are TRBV4-1 and TRBJ2-1; 7 nucleotides align to TRBD1. The germline V gene encodes CDR1 MGHRA and CDR2 YSYEKL. The CDR3 has 15 residues. V lost 1 base and J lost 5; bases outside the gene matches: 5. For the CDR3, the DNA is TGCGCCAGCAGCCAAGCTCAGGGGGAGAACAATGAGCAGTTCTTC. This encodes CASSQAQGENNEQFF.

The chain employs TRBV28 and TRBJ2-2, with 11 positions matching TRBD2. Germline V gene sequence: CDR1 MDHEN, CDR2 SYDVKM. Germline trimming cut 0 bases from V and 6 bases from J; bases unmatched to any gene: 6. The CDR3 is 17 residues long. The CDR3 coding sequence is TGTGCCAGCAGTTTATGGAGGCTAGCGGGAGGCCCCGGGGAGCTGTTTTTT. This translates into CASSLWRLAGGPGELFF.

The rearrangement links TRBV9 to TRBJ2-1; 8 bases are shared with TRBD2. The CDR3 is 15 residues long. The ends lost 5 bases at V and 6 bases at J; junction bases unmatched: 10. CDR1 is SGDLS and CDR2 is YYNGEE in the germline V gene. Here the CDR3 reads CASSSQPTSVNEQFF. DNA of the CDR3: TGTGCCAGCAGTTCCCAACCGACTAGCGTCAATGAGCAGTTCTTC.

The chain has TRBV4-1 and TRBJ2-3, with D tentatively TRBD2 (7 bases). Looked up from germline, CDR1 is MGHRA and CDR2 is YSYEKL. V lost 2 bases and J lost 4, with 13 bases in between. This CDR3 is built from 15 residues. CDR3 nucleotides: TGCGCCAGCAGCCAACTCTGGGAGGGGGCAGATACGCAGTATTTT. Amino acids: CASSQLWEGADTQYF.

The chain links TRBV30 to TRBJ2-7; the D gene is possibly TRBD1 (6 bases). The CDR3 spans 15 residues. CDR1 and CDR2 from the germline V gene are GTSNPN and SVGIG (reference sequence). Trimming removed 3 bases from V and 3 bases from J, with 18 bases in between. The CDR3 bases are TGTGCCTGGAGCTCTTTAGGGGACACAGACTACGAGCAGTACTTC. As protein: CAWSSLGDTDYEQYF.

The chain links TRBV2 to TRBJ2-2; 12 bases fit TRBD2. CDR3 length: 17 amino acids. Per germline, CDR1 SNHLY and CDR2 FYNNEI. The trim removed 6 bases at V and 0 bases at J, leaving 5 bases unmatched. CDR3 region: CASRWTSGNANTGELFF. DNA for the CDR3: TGTGCCAGCAGGTGGACTAGCGGGAACGCGAACACCGGGGAGCTGTTTTTT.

The J gene is TRBJ2-5, the V gene TRBV27; unclear D gene. Matching the DNA end better, TRBJ2-7 makes the J call doubtful. Germline V gives CDR1 MNHEY, CDR2 SMNVEV (reference sequence). The CDR3 consists of 12 residues. The CDR3 reads CASSLGSSEQYF. CDR3 nucleotide sequence: TGTGCCAGCAGTTTGGGTAGCTCCGAGCAGTACTTC.

The chain has TRBV7-2 and TRBJ2-6, with a tentative D call TRBD1 (6 bases). CDR1 and CDR2 (germline): SGHTA, FQGNSA. Trimming shortened V by 5 bases and J by 0 bases, and 17 bases separated the two germline ends. The CDR3 is 18 residues long. The CDR3 DNA sequence: TGTGCCAGCAGCCCCCAGGGGCCGGAGGTCTCTGGGGCCAACGTCCTGACTTTC. Its protein product is CASSPQGPEVSGANVLTF.

There are a few counts of this clone. The V call is TRBV4-3, the J call TRBJ1-2, with 9 nucleotides matching TRBD1. CDR3 length equals 15 residues. Looked up from germline, CDR1 is LGHNA and CDR2 is YSLEER. Trimming at V came to 0 bases and at J to 6 bases, leaving 5 bases not matched to a gene. The CDR3 nucleotides read TGCGCCAGCAGCCAAGACTGGACAGGGGAAGATGGCTACACCTTC. Protein: CASSQDWTGEDGYTF.

The CDR3 region is CASSLDQGSGETQYF. CDR3 nucleotides: TGTGCCAGCAGCTTAGATCAAGGATCAGGAGAGACCCAGTACTTC. V gene TRBV11-2 combines with J gene TRBJ2-5, with unresolved D. V was pared by 0 bases and J by 4 bases, with 12 bases between. The CDR3 spans 15 residues. Per germline, CDR1 SGHAT and CDR2 FQNNGV.

V is TRBV19 and J is TRBJ2-2, with 9 nucleotides matching TRBD2. CDR3 length: 19 amino acids. Losses at the gene ends were 5 bases for V and 7 bases for J; bases not matched to a gene: 20. Germline V gene data show CDR1 as LNHDA and CDR2 as SQIVND (reference sequence). CDR3 loop: CASSFPWRLADSRIGELFF. In DNA, the CDR3 is TGTGCCAGTAGTTTCCCCTGGCGACTAGCGGATTCCCGAATCGGGGAGCTGTTTTTT.

The V and J genes are TRBV19 and TRBJ2-6; 10 bases are shared with TRBD1. The CDR3 totals 17 residues. Trimming removed 7 bases from V and 2 bases from J; junction bases left unmatched: 8. Looked up from germline, CDR1 is LNHDA and CDR2 is SQIVND (reference sequence). This CDR3 reads CASTLRGTGAGANVLTF. The CDR3, as DNA: TGTGCCAGTACCCTCAGGGGGACAGGGGCTGGGGCCAACGTCCTGACTTTC.

This sequence joins TRBV5-4 and TRBJ2-7, with TRBD1 identical over 7 bases. Trimming cost V 2 bases and J 3 bases; bases outside gene matches: 8. The CDR3 totals 15 residues. The germline V gene has CDR1 SGHNT and CDR2 YYREEE (reference sequence). The CDR3 nucleotides read TGTGCCAGCAGCTTAGGGGGCGTCCGACTCTACGAGCAGTACGTC. This codes for CASSLGGVRLYEQYV.

The count of this clone is one. J is TRBJ2-5 and V is TRBV6-6; possible D gene TRBD1, 6 bases. The tail of the sequence fits TRBJ2-7 better, so the J call may be wrong. Germline lookup yields CDR1 MNHNY and CDR2 SVGAGI (reference sequence). This CDR3 region has 14 residues. The DNA for the CDR3 is TGTGCCAGCAGTTACTCTGGACAGATCTACGAGCAGTACTTC. Encoded protein: CASSYSGQIYEQYF.

The rearrangement links TRBV7-9 to TRBJ1-5; TRBD1 might be the D (5 bases). This CDR3 comprises 17 residues. Germline CDR1 is SEHNR and CDR2 is FQNEAQ (reference sequence). Between the trimmed V and J ends, which lost 1 base and 2 bases, there was a span of 15 bases. CDR3 protein: CASSLDYQGLGNQPQHF. CDR3 nucleotide sequence: TGTGCCAGCAGCTTAGACTATCAGGGACTAGGCAATCAGCCCCAGCATTTT.

The chain uses TRBV4-3 and TRBJ2-7, with 8 positions matching TRBD2. The germline gives CDR1 LGHNA, CDR2 YSLEER. CDR3 length equals 15 residues. V lost 1 base and J lost 2; bases outside the gene matches: 4. CDR3 sequence (DNA): TGCGCCAGCAGCCAAGCGGGGGGGGGCCCCTACGAGCAGTACTTC. Encoded protein: CASSQAGGGPYEQYF.

The chain uses TRBV19 and TRBJ2-1; TRBD1 matches 7 bases. This CDR3 is built from 16 residues. The V gene's germline CDR1 is LNHDA and CDR2 SQIVND (reference sequence). The J segment lost 5 bases and the V segment lost 4 bases, leaving 11 bases of the junction unmatched. The CDR3 sequence: CASSTPSGTENNEQFF. The DNA of the CDR3 is TGTGCCAGTAGTACTCCATCCGGGACAGAGAACAATGAGCAGTTCTTC.

This clone was counted a single time. The genes are TRBV19 and TRBJ2-3, with 8 bases fitting TRBD2. Germline-derived CDR1 and CDR2 are LNHDA and SQIVND (reference sequence). V lost 5 bases to trimming and J lost 9 bases; unmatched junction nucleotides: 13. The CDR3 length is 15 residues. The CDR3 spells CASSFPQAGVRTQYF. CDR3 nucleotide sequence: TGTGCCAGTAGTTTCCCCCAAGCGGGAGTCAGGACGCAGTATTTT.

V usage is TRBV6-1 and J usage is TRBJ2-1; 8 bases map to TRBD1. CDR3 length: 14 residues. Germline values: CDR1 MNHNS, CDR2 SASEGT. V shed 6 bases and J 7 bases; nucleotides not matched to a gene: 8. The CDR3 region is CASRATGVWNEQFF. As DNA, the CDR3 is TGTGCCAGCAGGGCGACAGGGGTATGGAATGAGCAGTTCTTC.